This T cell receptor (beta chain) was sequenced during a study of T cells in Graves' hyperthyroidism and ophthalmopathy (dated by TCRdb to the late 2010s). Regarding the study in general: Peripheral blood was collected at initial diagnosis, before any treatment. TCR Vbeta CDR3 sequencing of 130 to 150 peripheral blood samples (43 ophthalmopathy, approximately 80 hyperthyroidism and roughly 17 progressor patients) is reported in the paper. A discovery cohort of about 100 patients, roughly 45 with Graves' ophthalmopathy and 57 with stable Graves' hyperthyroidism, was used to find distinguishing TCR V-J signatures. After sampling, hyperthyroidism patients received methimazole starting at 30 mg daily, and ophthalmopathy patients received high-dose intravenous methylprednisolone. For training and testing, the approximately 97 patients in the discovery cohort were randomly divided in a 7:3 ratio. Whether ophthalmopathy could be predicted prospectively was tested in an independent validation cohort made up of some 20 hyperthyroidism patients plus 17 patients who later progressed to ophthalmopathy. Thyroid tissue and blood T-cell repertoires from roughly 6 Graves' hyperthyroidism patients were also compared in the study.

Germline trimming amounts to 4 bases on V and 4 bases on J, with 5 as the count of junction bases outside the gene matches. Based on the germline V gene (reference sequence), the CDR1 and CDR2 sequences are LNHDA and SQIVND. CDR3 length: 14 amino acids, cysteine to phenylalanine. Of the read, only the CDR3 DNA is kept; its 42 bases are in frame from base 1. General study outcomes and caveats: Most expanded thyroid clonotypes (frequency above 0.001) were also detected in blood, a finding suggesting that blood repertoires may reflect thyroid immune responses. No statistical method was used to fix the sample size in advance, and group allocation was not hidden from the investigators. During validation, the model predicted progression to ophthalmopathy a median of approximately 6 months ahead of onset, with approximately 70% sensitivity and almost 75% specificity. In cross-validation, a model built on a 13 V-J signature told ophthalmopathy apart from stable hyperthyroidism with 85% to 90% sensitivity and approximately 81% specificity, and in testing the same model reached 80%/75%.

Concerning this clonotype itself: What this receptor recognizes is not known. Base qualities are not at hand, and no much larger clone is one base apart.

Stable Graves' hyperthyroidism was defined as no progression to ophthalmopathy during 18 months of follow-up. Hyperthyroidism patients were newly diagnosed, had a disease duration of under 2 months, and were aged 18 to 65 years. Exclusion was applied to patients with uncontrolled infections, other autoimmune diseases, pregnancy or lactation. Diagnoses were established on the basis of clinical symptoms, serum thyroxine and TRAb, thyroid ultrasound, and orbital computed tomography. Ficoll-Paque density gradient centrifugation was used to isolate PBMCs from around 10 ml of fresh peripheral blood. Total RNA was extracted using Trizol reagent, and RNA quality was assessed on an Agilent 2100 Bioanalyzer. The TCR beta CDR3 regions were amplified from the RNA transcripts. The TCR CDR3 was subjected to a first round of RT-PCR using the HTBI primer set and the Qiagen OneStep RT-PCR kit. Libraries were constructed in a second round of multiplex PCR, after which size selection and purification were performed. The libraries were sequenced on an Illumina HiSeq2000 using paired-end 100 bp reads. Per the original workflow: SOAPnuke was used to process the raw data, throwing out any read that contained adapters or uncalled bases, had a mean Phred below 15, or lacked an exact constant-primer or identifier match. High-quality paired reads were merged using COPE v1.2.5, and each unique nucleotide sequence was defined as a clonotype. Clonotypes were aligned to IMGT TRBV, TRBD and TRBJ reference segments using MiTCR v1.1. The analysis was restricted to V-J combinations with a frequency above 0.0001, which together covered 99.2% of the repertoires. A TCS score was defined as the ratio of F50 (clonal expansion) to E x V (chaos), with BLOSUM62-based TCRdist applied between CDR3 peptides within each V-J. Welch's t-statistics and random forest reduced fewer than 600 V-J features to under 15, which were used in a naive Bayes classifier (R e1071). The public reads were reprocessed in TCRdb via fastp at Q25 and MiXCR, keeping in-frame beta chains. A single entry per CDR3 protein holds the most common genes and DNA from its merged rows. What appears here as the V and J calls and clone size reflects TCRdb's work, not the paper's. For this sample there are approximately 300,000 distinct CDR3 sequences; around 17% appear just once. Of the sample, around 34% is held by the ten largest clones.

The receptor's source is a man aged 25 to 45 with Graves' hyperthyroidism. Source material: blood. The V and J genes are TRBV19 and TRBJ1-2, and 8 junction bases match TRBD1. The DNA is TGTGCCAGTAGTACCGGGACAGGTGTCTATGGCTACACCTTC. Translated, this gives CASSTGTGVYGYTF.